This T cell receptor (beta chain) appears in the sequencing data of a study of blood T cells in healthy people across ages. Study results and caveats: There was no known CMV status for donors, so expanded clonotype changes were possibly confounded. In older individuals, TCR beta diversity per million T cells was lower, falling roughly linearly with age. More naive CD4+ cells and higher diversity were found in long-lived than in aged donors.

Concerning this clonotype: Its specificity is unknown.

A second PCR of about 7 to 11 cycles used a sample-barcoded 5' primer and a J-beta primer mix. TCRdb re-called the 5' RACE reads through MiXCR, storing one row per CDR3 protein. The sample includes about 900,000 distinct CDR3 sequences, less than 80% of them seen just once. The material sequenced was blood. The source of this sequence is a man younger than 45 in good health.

The CDR3 spells CSVGEGRRTSTDTQYF. CDR3 DNA sequence: TGCAGCGTTGGGGAGGGGCGGCGGACTAGCACAGATACGCAGTATTTT. The chain is built from TRBV29-1 and TRBJ2-3; 7 bases are a match to TRBD2. V shed 4 bases, J shed 0 bases, and the junction held 10 bases outside the gene matches. CDR1 is SQVTM and CDR2 is ANQGSEA in the germline V gene. The CDR3 consists of 16 residues.